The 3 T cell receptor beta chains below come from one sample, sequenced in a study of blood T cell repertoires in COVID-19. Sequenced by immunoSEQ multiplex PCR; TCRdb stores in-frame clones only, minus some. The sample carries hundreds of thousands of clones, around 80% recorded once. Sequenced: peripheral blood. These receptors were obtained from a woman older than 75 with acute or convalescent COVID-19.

The CDR3 is CASGEVSGNSYNEQFF. The CDR3 nucleotides read TGTGCCAGCGGAGAAGTTAGCGGAAACTCCTACAATGAGCAGTTCTTC. The rearrangement links TRBV11-2 to TRBJ2-1, with D tentatively TRBD2 (6 bases). V was clipped by 8 bases and J by 0 bases, with 17 bases between them. Germline V lookup: CDR1 SGHAT, CDR2 FQNNGV. This CDR3 contains 16 residues.

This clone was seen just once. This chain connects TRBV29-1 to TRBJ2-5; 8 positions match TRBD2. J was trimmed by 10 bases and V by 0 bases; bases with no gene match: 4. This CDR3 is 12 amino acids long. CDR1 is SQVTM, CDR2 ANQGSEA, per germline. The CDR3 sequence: CSVEEGAGGQYF. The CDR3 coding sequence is TGCAGCGTTGAAGAGGGGGCGGGAGGCCAGTACTTC.

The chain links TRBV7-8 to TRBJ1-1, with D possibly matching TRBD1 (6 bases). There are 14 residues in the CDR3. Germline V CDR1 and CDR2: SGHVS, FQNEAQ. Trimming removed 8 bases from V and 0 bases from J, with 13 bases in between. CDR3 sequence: CASSAGDLNTEAFF. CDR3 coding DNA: TGTGCCAGCTCGGCAGGGGACCTGAACACTGAAGCTTTCTTT.